This entry features one T cell receptor (beta chain) sequence. The data stem from a study of CD8 T cells in Susac syndrome. Control patients had untreated stable or active relapsing-remitting multiple sclerosis by revised McDonald criteria. Random hexamers were used to reverse transcribe an amount of roughly 0.5 to 1 ug RNA. One entry per CDR3 protein, called by TCRdb with MiXCR from the immunoSEQ multiplex PCR reads. The sample holds some 200,000 distinct CDR3 sequences; about 93% are singletons and the top ten take over 0.1%. The CDR3 runs to 13 residues. Germline lookup yields CDR1 DFQATT and CDR2 SNEGSKA (reference sequence). Trimming pared 0 bases from V and 3 bases from J, leaving 8 bases between.

V and J are TRBV20-1 and TRBJ1-2; no firm D call. The TCR originated in a human donor with multiple sclerosis. Input material: CD8+ T cells from PBMCs. Here the CDR3 reads CSARDERDYGYTF. CDR3 in DNA: TGCAGTGCTAGAGATGAGCGGGACTATGGCTACACCTTC.